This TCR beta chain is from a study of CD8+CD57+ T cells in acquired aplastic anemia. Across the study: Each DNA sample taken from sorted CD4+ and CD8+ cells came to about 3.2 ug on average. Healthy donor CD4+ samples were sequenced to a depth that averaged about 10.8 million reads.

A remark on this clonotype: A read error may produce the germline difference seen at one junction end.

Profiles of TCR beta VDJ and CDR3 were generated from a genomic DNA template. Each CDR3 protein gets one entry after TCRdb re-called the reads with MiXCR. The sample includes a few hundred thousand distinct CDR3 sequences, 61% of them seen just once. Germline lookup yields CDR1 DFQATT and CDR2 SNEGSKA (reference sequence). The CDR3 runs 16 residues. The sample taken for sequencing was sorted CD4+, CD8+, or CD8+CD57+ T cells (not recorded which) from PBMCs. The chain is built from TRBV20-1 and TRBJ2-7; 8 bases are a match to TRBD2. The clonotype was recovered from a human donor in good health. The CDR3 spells CSASPSGGGGPGELYF. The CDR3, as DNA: TGCAGTGCTAGCCCTTCGGGTGGCGGGGGGCCCGGGGAGCTGTACTTC.